Shown below are 26 T cell receptor beta chains from a single sample sequenced in a study of metastatic and nonmetastatic thyroid tumors. TCRdb re-clonotyped the PCR reads through MiXCR. The table has over 35,000 clones, roughly a sixth seen once; the top ten hold 9.9%. There were no patients who had received any treatment before thyroid surgery. The sample taken for sequencing was tumor tissue. Receptors were obtained from a female donor with papillary thyroid cancer or a benign thyroid nodule (not recorded which). Some clones in this sample may be carry-over from other donors' samples.

This clone was seen ten or more times. This chain uses TRBV28 with TRBJ2-5; D may be TRBD2 (6 bases). The CDR3 is made up of 15 amino acids. Trimming removed 6 bases from V and 7 bases from J, with 21 bases in between. CDR1 and CDR2 from the germline V gene are MDHEN and SYDVKM. CDR3 bases: TGTGCCAGCAGCCAAGTCGGAGGGGATCACGTGACCCAGTACTTC. Translation gives CASSQVGGDHVTQYF.

This clone showed up many times. The chain uses TRBV20-1 and TRBJ1-3, with D possibly matching TRBD1 (5 bases). Germline CDR1 and CDR2: DFQATT and SNEGSKA (reference sequence). The CDR3 covers 12 residues. CDR3 region: CASQGSGNTIYF. For the CDR3, the DNA is TGCGCCAGCCAGGGCTCTGGAAACACCATATATTTT.

In its sample, this clone was seen many times. CDR3 bases: TGTGCCAGCAGTTCCCGGGGGTCCTATAGCAATCAGCCCCAGCATTTT. Protein: CASSSRGSYSNQPQHF. The chain employs TRBV6-1 and TRBJ1-5, with D maybe TRBD1 (5 bases). From germline, CDR1 is MNHNS and CDR2 SASEGT. The CDR3 loop spans 16 amino acids. Between the trimmed V and J ends, which lost 5 bases and 0 bases, there was a span of 14 bases.

The chain is built from TRBV11-1 and TRBJ2-3; the match to TRBD2 covers 7 bases. Germline V CDR1 and CDR2: SGHAT, FQDESV (reference sequence). V lost 7 bases and J lost 5; bases outside the gene matches: 18. The CDR3 is made up of 17 amino acids. The CDR3 bases are TGTGCCAGCATCCCCTTGAGCGGGATTGGTAAGGTAGATACGCAGTATTTT. Its protein product is CASIPLSGIGKVDTQYF.

This clone was seen at least ten times. CDR3 DNA sequence: TGTGCCAGCAGCTTAGAGTACTTAAGCTACGAGCAGTACTTC. Protein sequence: CASSLEYLSYEQYF. V and J are TRBV11-2 and TRBJ2-7; D is unresolved. Trimming removed 0 bases at V and 3 bases at J, with 9 bases between. CDR3 length equals 14 residues. Germline V gene data show CDR1 as SGHAT and CDR2 as FQNNGV.

This clone was recorded many times. The chain has TRBV20-1 and TRBJ1-4; 7 nucleotides agree with TRBD1. The CDR3 is made up of 17 amino acids. The ends lost 0 bases at V and 0 bases at J; junction bases unmatched: 7. Germline V gene lookup returns CDR1 DFQATT and CDR2 SNEGSKA (reference sequence). The CDR3 nucleotides read TGCAGTGCTAGAGAACAGTGGGACAGAGCAACTAATGAAAAACTGTTTTTT. Its protein product is CSAREQWDRATNEKLFF.

This chain joins TRBV7-9 and TRBJ1-1, with D unresolved. CDR1 is SEHNR and CDR2 is FQNEAQ in the germline V gene (reference sequence). The CDR3 sequence is 13 residues long. Between the trimmed V and J ends, which lost 6 bases and 5 bases, there was a span of 13 bases. CDR3 loop: CASSPRYQTEAFF. In DNA form, the CDR3 reads TGTGCCAGCAGTCCCCGGTACCAGACTGAAGCTTTCTTT. Looking up the rest from reference TRBV7-9 and TRBJ1-1 gives the full variable domain: DTGVSQNPRHKITKRGQNVTFRCDPISEHNRLYWYRQTLGQGPEFLTYFQNEAQLEKSRLLSDRFSAERPKGSFSTLEIQRTEQGDSAMYLCASSPRYQTEAFFGQGTRLTVV.

The chain has TRBV6-1 and TRBJ2-1; 9 bases map to TRBD2. Germline assignment: CDR1 MNHNS and CDR2 SASEGT. V dropped 3 bases and J dropped 0; count of bases not matched to a gene: 0. The CDR3 extends over 15 amino acids. CDR3 residues: CASSERGGSYNEQFF. CDR3 in DNA: TGTGCCAGCAGTGAGCGGGGGGGCTCCTACAATGAGCAGTTCTTC.

At least ten counts were recorded for this clone. This chain uses TRBV7-6 with TRBJ1-3; D unresolved. This CDR3 contains 16 residues. The germline V gene has CDR1 SGHVS and CDR2 FNYEAQ. The V end was cut by 1 base, the J end by 0 bases, with 10 bases between. DNA for the CDR3: TGTGCCAGCAGCTTAGTGCCAGGAAGCTCTGGAAACACCATATATTTT. The encoded protein is CASSLVPGSSGNTIYF.

In the case of this clone: At one of its ends the junction is not consistent with the germline gene, which may arise from a read error. Additional DNA sequences in this sample encode the identical CDR3. The chain joins TRBV20-1 to TRBJ1-5; D gene ambiguous. Germline values: CDR1 DFQATT, CDR2 SNEGSKA (reference sequence). The CDR3 is 17 amino acids. The DNA of the CDR3 is TGTAGTGCTAGAGATTCGCGTGCCACAGCCGGTCTTCAGCCCCAGCATTTT. Residues: CSARDSRATAGLQPQHF.

Many counts were recorded for this clone. J is TRBJ1-2 and V is TRBV28; unclear D gene. The CDR3 loop spans 12 amino acids. V was pared by 2 bases and J by 1 base, with 2 bases between. Per germline, CDR1 MDHEN and CDR2 SYDVKM. The CDR3 coding sequence is TGTGCCAGCAGTTTAAATAACTATGGCTACACCTTC. Translation gives CASSLNNYGYTF.

This clone was found many times. The chain carries TRBV20-1 and TRBJ1-6; 7 nucleotides align to TRBD1. V lost 0 bases and J lost 7; bases outside the gene matches: 6. Germline V gene sequence: CDR1 DFQATT, CDR2 SNEGSKA (reference sequence). The CDR3 is 15 amino acids. CDR3: CSARDFGTVNSPLHF. In DNA form, the CDR3 reads TGCAGTGCTAGAGATTTCGGGACAGTGAATTCACCCCTCCACTTT.

By frequency in the sample, this clone is medium-sized. In DNA, the CDR3 is TGTGCCACCAGTCGGCAGGGGGCCACCGGGGAGCTGTTTTTT. Translated: CATSRQGATGELFF. This chain uses TRBV24-1 with TRBJ2-2; 8 positions match TRBD1. This CDR3 is built from 14 residues. J lost 4 bases, V lost 6 bases, and 3 bases had no gene match. The V gene's germline CDR1 is KGHDR and CDR2 SFDVKD.

Remarks on this clone: With a much larger clone just one base away, this may be a read error. V gene TRBV20-1 combines with J gene TRBJ2-7; D may be TRBD2 (6 bases). V was pared by 3 bases and J by 3 bases, with 15 bases between. Germline lookup yields CDR1 DFQATT and CDR2 SNEGSKA (reference sequence). The CDR3 runs to 14 residues. For the CDR3, the DNA is TGCAGTGCTAGGGCCGCGGGCGGGATCTACGAGCAGTACTTC. Amino acid sequence: CSARAAGGIYEQYF.

There are many counts of this clone. The V call is TRBV18, the J call TRBJ1-4; no clear D. Germline values: CDR1 KGHSH, CDR2 LQKENI. This CDR3 spans 12 amino acids. V shed 2 bases and J shed 8 bases, with 6 bases lying between them. In nucleotides, the CDR3 is TGTGCCAGCTCACCAAACGGAGAAAAACTGTTTTTT. The encoded protein is CASSPNGEKLFF.

The table lists this clone with a few counts. The gene calls are TRBV9 and TRBJ2-1; TRBD2 matches at 11 bases. The CDR3 has 18 amino acids. The germline V gene has CDR1 SGDLS and CDR2 YYNGEE. The trim removed 1 base at V and 7 bases at J, leaving 13 bases unmatched. CDR3 nucleotides: TGTGCCAGCAGCGTAATCCCTTTAGCGGGAGGGCCGTGGAATGAGCAGTTCTTC. Protein product: CASSVIPLAGGPWNEQFF.

Sample share makes this clone medium-sized. The chain uses TRBV27 and TRBJ1-2, with 7 bases aligning to TRBD1. V lost 6 bases and J lost 2; bases outside the gene matches: 18. The CDR3 has 18 amino acids. The germline CDR1 and CDR2 sequences are MNHEY and SMNVEV (reference sequence). The DNA for the CDR3 is TGTGCCAGCAGACTCTGGGGGACAGAGGAAAAACTAAACTATGGCTACACCTTC. Translating gives CASRLWGTEEKLNYGYTF.

The DNA for the CDR3 is TGTGCCAGCAGTGAAGCGCTTCGTGGGAGGAGTGGGCAGTTCTTC. Translation gives CASSEALRGRSGQFF. The rearrangement joins TRBV6-1 to TRBJ2-1; D perhaps matches TRBD2 (6 bases). Germline values: CDR1 MNHNS, CDR2 SASEGT. The CDR3 contains 15 residues. V was pared by 0 bases and J by 12 bases, with 18 bases between.

This clone was found many times. The genes are TRBV7-9 and TRBJ1-5; D is undetermined. V was cut by 2 bases and J by 0 bases, with 8 bases left in between. The CDR3 is 15 amino acids. The germline gives CDR1 SEHNR, CDR2 FQNEAQ (reference sequence). The CDR3 is CASSLYGDSNQPQHF. The CDR3 DNA follows: TGTGCCAGCAGCTTATACGGGGATAGCAATCAGCCCCAGCATTTT.

This clone was counted at least ten times. The chain employs TRBV5-4 and TRBJ1-2, with 9 bases matching TRBD1. The germline V gene encodes CDR1 SGHNT and CDR2 YYREEE (reference sequence). This CDR3 is 15 amino acids long. With 0 bases clipped from V and 7 bases from J, the junction kept 7 bases outside the gene matches. CDR3 sequence: CASSLAGQGFSGYTF. In nucleotides, the CDR3 is TGTGCCAGCAGCTTGGCGGGACAGGGTTTTAGTGGCTACACCTTC. The complete variable domain, with remaining parts taken from reference TRBV5-4 and TRBJ1-2, reads ETGVTQSPTHLIKTRGQQVTLRCSSQSGHNTVSWYQQALGQGPQFIFQYYREEENGRGNFPPRFSGLQFPNYSSELNVNALELDDSALYLCASSLAGQGFSGYTFGSGTRLTVV.

This clone was counted many times. This specimen includes other DNA sequences encoding the same CDR3. The genes are TRBV20-1 and TRBJ1-1, with D uncertain. There are 13 residues in the CDR3. In germline, CDR1 is DFQATT, CDR2 SNEGSKA (reference sequence). V lost 0 bases and J 0 bases, leaving 5 bases between the germline ends. CDR3 in DNA: TGCAGTGCTAGAGATTCTTTGAACACTGAAGCTTTCTTT. Its protein product is CSARDSLNTEAFF.

This clone was detected many times. This rearrangement joins TRBV20-1 to TRBJ1-5; maybe TRBD1 (5 bases). CDR3 size: 13 residues. V dropped 3 bases and J dropped 4 bases, with 10 bases sitting between them. CDR1 is DFQATT and CDR2 is SNEGSKA in the germline V gene (reference sequence). CDR3: CSASAGLNQPQHF. CDR3 nucleotides: TGCAGTGCTAGTGCAGGGTTGAATCAGCCCCAGCATTTT.

This clone was observed many times. The chain joins TRBV29-1 to TRBJ2-7; TRBD1 matches 11 bases. The CDR3 is made up of 13 amino acids. V was pared by 7 bases and J by 6 bases, with 8 bases of the junction left unmatched. The germline gives CDR1 SQVTM, CDR2 ANQGSEA. CDR3 DNA: TGCAGCGGTGGGACCGGGACAGGGGGCGAGCAGTACTTC. It is translated as CSGGTGTGGEQYF.

As regards this clone: Just one base apart from a much larger clone, this may be a read error. The rearrangement uses TRBV5-6 and TRBJ2-5; the D is unclear. Germline CDR1 reads SGHDT; CDR2 reads YYEEEE. The CDR3 totals 15 residues. Trimming took off 3 bases at V and 5 bases at J, with 17 bases between the two ends. CDR3 loop: CASSSWTAGCETQYF. The CDR3 nucleotides read TGTGCCAGCAGCTCGTGGACGGCCGGGTGCGAGACCCAGTACTTC.

At least ten counts were recorded for this clone. V usage is TRBV19 and J usage is TRBJ2-1, with D unresolved. This CDR3 has 17 amino acids. V lost 1 base and J 1 base, leaving 14 bases between the germline ends. The germline V gene has CDR1 LNHDA and CDR2 SQIVND (reference sequence). The CDR3 DNA reads TGTGCCAGTAGTATAGGTGGACCTCGAAGTTCCTACAATGAGCAGTTCTTC. Its protein product is CASSIGGPRSSYNEQFF.

In this sample, this clone turned up many times. This chain links TRBV20-1 with TRBJ2-5; D might be TRBD1 (6 bases). This CDR3 has 15 residues. The germline V and J ends were trimmed by 3 bases and 3 bases, with 17 bases remaining between them. The germline V gene encodes CDR1 DFQATT and CDR2 SNEGSKA (reference sequence). The CDR3 sequence: CSARDSSAEKETQYF. For the CDR3, the DNA is TGCAGTGCTAGGGACAGTTCGGCTGAAAAAGAGACCCAGTACTTC.